Listed below are T cell receptor beta chains from one sample, sequenced in a study of human CD8 memory T cell subsets. TCRdb re-called the 5' RACE reads and catalogs CDR3 proteins one per entry, DNA excluded. The table for this sample gives 6,500 to 9,000 distinct CDR3 sequences. The sample was CD8+ T cells from PBMCs. The receptors derive from a human donor in good health. Both conserved end residues are part of each CDR3. Clone size is not always given. Where it is, it says once, few, many or a class for expanded clones.

V gene	clone size	J gene	CDR3 protein
TRBV20-1	-	TRBJ1-1	CSAGRTGNTEAFF
TRBV6-1	-	TRBJ2-7	CASSALTVDYEQYF
TRBV13	-	TRBJ2-5	CASSLGRGFETQYF
TRBV5-1	medium-sized	TRBJ2-2	CASSKHRNTGELFF
TRBV20-1	medium-sized	TRBJ1-2	CSARDWQNYGYTF
TRBV20-1	medium-sized	TRBJ2-5	CSAVIQGSFPYF
TRBV5-6	-	TRBJ2-7	CASSLDRQGAYEQYF
TRBV5-1	medium-sized	TRBJ2-7	CASSLGLAGLSYEQYF
TRBV11-3	-	TRBJ1-1	CASSSGMNTEAFF
TRBV7-2	-	TRBJ2-1	CASSPTHSYNEQFF